The 25 T cell receptor beta chains below were found in one sample sequenced in a study of control samples from healthy donors and cancer patients. Some clones are missing from TCRdb's copy, which holds only in-frame ones; the method was immunoSEQ multiplex PCR. The repertoire holds around 50,000 clones, with 86% as singletons. Sequenced sample: PBMCs. These receptors came from a woman aged 50 to 60 with lung cancer.

This clone was counted a single time. The chain carries TRBV5-6 and TRBJ1-2; D perhaps matches TRBD1 (5 bases). The CDR3 consists of 13 residues. Germline CDR1 is SGHDT and CDR2 is YYEEEE. Between the trimmed V and J ends, which lost 4 bases and 10 bases, there was a span of 17 bases. CDR3 bases: TGTGCCAGCAGCCCTGAGGGACCTTGGGACTACACCTTC. Translation: CASSPEGPWDYTF. Filled out from reference TRBV5-6 and TRBJ1-2, the complete variable domain reads DAGVTQSPTHLIKTRGQQVTLRCSPKSGHDTVSWYQQALGQGPQFIFQYYEEEERQRGNFPDRFSGHQFPNYSSELNVNALLLGDSALYLCASSPEGPWDYTFGSGTRLTVV.

In its sample, this clone was seen once. The chain carries TRBV6-5 and TRBJ1-1; D is unclear. Germline loops: CDR1 MNHEY, CDR2 SVGAGI. The CDR3 is 13 residues long. V was trimmed by 6 bases and J by 0 bases, leaving 8 bases between them. The CDR3 DNA reads as TGTGCCAGCAGCGACGGCATGAACACTGAAGCTTTCTTT. It is translated as CASSDGMNTEAFF.

The table lists this clone with a few counts. The chain links TRBV14 to TRBJ2-2, with D perhaps matching TRBD1 or TRBD2 (6 bases each). The V end was cut by 0 bases, the J end by 7 bases, with 12 bases between. Germline CDR1 reads SGHDN; CDR2 reads FVKESK. The CDR3 sequence is 15 residues long. The CDR3: CASSQELGGYGELFF. The CDR3 DNA is TGTGCCAGCAGCCAAGAATTGGGGGGCTACGGGGAGCTGTTTTTT. Full variable domain (remainder filled in from reference TRBV14 and TRBJ2-2): EAGVTQFPSHSVIEKGQTVTLRCDPISGHDNLYWYRRVMGKEIKFLLHFVKESKQDESGMPNNRFLAERTGGTYSTLKVQPAELEDSGVYFCASSQELGGYGELFFGEGSRLTVL.

The V call is TRBV7-9, the J call TRBJ1-4; unclear D gene. Germline assignment: CDR1 SEHNR and CDR2 FQNEAQ (reference sequence). Trimming took off 4 bases at V and 0 bases at J, with 3 bases between the two ends. There are 13 residues in the CDR3. Here the CDR3 DNA reads TGTGCCAGCAGCTCAACAACTAATGAAAAACTGTTTTTT. It codes for CASSSTTNEKLFF. Filled out from reference TRBV7-9 and TRBJ1-4, the complete variable domain reads DTGVSQNPRHKITKRGQNVTFRCDPISEHNRLYWYRQTLGQGPEFLTYFQNEAQLEKSRLLSDRFSAERPKGSFSTLEIQRTEQGDSAMYLCASSSTTNEKLFFGSGTQLSVL.

The chain combines TRBV10-3 with TRBJ1-6; D is ambiguous. The V end lost 6 bases, the J end lost 7 bases, and 22 bases lay between the germline ends. The CDR3 consists of 17 residues. Germline CDR1 is ENHRY and CDR2 is SYGVKD. CDR3 in amino acids: CAIRDTGRSGINSPLHF. DNA for the CDR3: TGTGCCATCAGGGATACCGGACGGTCAGGCATCAATTCACCCCTCCACTTT.

This chain joins TRBV12-3 or TRBV12-4 and TRBJ1-2; D is unresolved. Trimming took off 7 bases at V and 4 bases at J, with 13 bases between the two ends. The CDR3 loop spans 13 amino acids. This chain's CDR3 is CASTPGPSYGYTF. CDR3 nucleotides: TGTGCCAGCACCCCGGGCCCATCCTATGGCTACACCTTC.

The chain recombines TRBV14 with TRBJ2-3, with D perhaps being TRBD1 or TRBD2 (5 bases each). V gave up 6 bases and J gave up 0 bases, with 13 bases separating them. CDR1 is SGHDN and CDR2 is FVKESK in the germline V gene. The CDR3 is 15 amino acids. CDR3: CASSPTGASTDTQYF. DNA for the CDR3: TGTGCCAGCAGTCCTACCGGGGCCAGCACAGATACGCAGTATTTT.

The rearrangement links TRBV5-1 to TRBJ2-1, with TRBD2 matching 9 bases. The length of the CDR3 is 13 residues. The germline CDR1 and CDR2 sequences are SGHRS and YFSETQ. Trimming at V came to 3 bases and at J to 10 bases, leaving 5 bases not matched to a gene. DNA of the CDR3: TGCGCCAGCAGCTCCAATAGCGGGGGAGAGCAGTTCTTC. Protein product: CASSSNSGGEQFF. The whole variable domain, filled in from reference TRBV5-1 and TRBJ2-1, reads KAGVTQTPRYLIKTRGQQVTLSCSPISGHRSVSWYQQTPGQGLQFLFEYFSETQRNKGNFPGRFSGRQFSNSRSEMNVSTLELGDSALYLCASSSNSGGEQFFGPGTRLTVL.

The chain uses TRBV3-1 (or the pseudogene TRBV3-2) and TRBJ2-1; 9 positions match TRBD2. In germline, CDR1 is LGHDT, CDR2 YNNKEL (reference sequence). V shed 0 bases and J 7 bases; nucleotides not matched to a gene: 13. The length of the CDR3 is 18 residues. This CDR3 reads CASSQDELRLAGRNEQFF. DNA for the CDR3: TGTGCCAGCAGCCAAGATGAGCTAAGGCTAGCGGGAAGGAATGAGCAGTTCTTC.

The gene calls are TRBV3-1 (or the pseudogene TRBV3-2) and TRBJ2-3, with a tentative D call TRBD2 (6 bases). Germline lookup yields CDR1 LGHDT and CDR2 YNNKEL (reference sequence). V shed 1 base and J shed 6 bases, with 11 bases lying between them. The CDR3 contains 14 residues. CDR3 residues: CASSQGRAGDTQYF. As DNA, the CDR3 is TGTGCCAGCAGCCAAGGACGGGCGGGGGATACGCAGTATTTT.

The count of this clone is one. The chain has TRBV6-5 and TRBJ2-1, with D maybe TRBD1 (6 bases). Trimming removed 2 bases from V and 7 bases from J, with 15 bases in between. From germline, CDR1 is MNHEY and CDR2 SVGAGI. The CDR3 length is 15 residues. CDR3 bases: TGTGCCAGCAGTTACGACGGGACACGAAGGAATGAGCAGTTCTTC. The encoded protein is CASSYDGTRRNEQFF.

The chain couples TRBV11-2 to TRBJ1-3; D is perhaps TRBD1 (6 bases). Germline CDR1 is SGHAT and CDR2 is FQNNGV. Trimming took 5 bases from V and 3 from J, leaving 11 bases between them. CDR3 length equals 14 residues. The CDR3 coding sequence is TGTGCCAGCAGCCCACAGGGTTTTGGAAACACCATATATTTT. Protein product: CASSPQGFGNTIYF.

The gene calls are TRBV7-9 and TRBJ1-2; D may be TRBD1 (5 bases). The CDR3 runs to 14 residues. Germline CDR1 SEHNR, CDR2 FQNEAQ (reference sequence). Trimming took 3 bases from V and 4 from J, leaving 12 bases between them. CDR3 loop: CASSLGTGFYGYTF. For the CDR3, the DNA is TGTGCCAGCAGCTTGGGTACAGGCTTCTATGGCTACACCTTC.

This clone came up once. V is TRBV27 and J is TRBJ1-5, with a possible D match to TRBD1 (5 bases). The V end was cut by 8 bases, the J end by 10 bases, with 6 bases between. Germline loops: CDR1 MNHEY, CDR2 SMNVEV (reference sequence). CDR3 size: 9 residues. In nucleotides, the CDR3 is TGTGCCAGCGGACACCCCCAGCATTTT. This codes for CASGHPQHF.

V usage is TRBV27 and J usage is TRBJ1-1, with a possible D match to TRBD1 (6 bases). There are 12 residues in the CDR3. V lost 6 bases to trimming and J lost 5 bases, with 10 bases between them. The germline CDR1 and CDR2 sequences are MNHEY and SMNVEV (reference sequence). CDR3 residues: CASRLGGTEAFF. The CDR3 nucleotides are TGTGCCAGCAGACTAGGGGGGACTGAAGCTTTCTTT.

This clone was counted a few times. The chain has TRBV5-6 and TRBJ2-3; 7 bases line up with TRBD2. The CDR3 spans 16 residues. Germline trimming cut 3 bases from V and 2 bases from J; bases unmatched to any gene: 9. The germline V gene has CDR1 SGHDT and CDR2 YYEEEE. CDR3 region: CASSSAGTTNTDTQYF. In DNA form, the CDR3 reads TGTGCCAGCAGCTCTGCCGGGACTACCAACACAGATACGCAGTATTTT.

This clone was found a few times. This chain uses TRBV5-1 with TRBJ1-1; TRBD1 matches 9 bases. This CDR3 is built from 16 residues. The trim removed 5 bases at V and 4 bases at J, leaving 12 bases unmatched. CDR1 SGHRS and CDR2 YFSETQ come from the germline V gene. The CDR3 loop is CASSLSGTGSGTEAFF. Here the CDR3 DNA reads TGCGCCAGCAGTCTTTCCGGGACAGGGAGCGGCACTGAAGCTTTCTTT.

The rearrangement links TRBV12-3 or TRBV12-4 to TRBJ2-7; D ambiguous. The V end was cut by 5 bases, the J end by 4 bases, with 9 bases between. The CDR3 extends over 12 amino acids. CDR3 region: CASSVDGYEQYF. The CDR3 region has the DNA TGTGCCAGCAGTGTAGACGGGTACGAGCAGTACTTC.

The chain combines TRBV7-3 with TRBJ1-1; D is unclear. CDR1 is SGHTA, CDR2 FQGTGA, per germline. V lost 5 bases, J lost 4 bases, and 11 bases lay in between. CDR3 size: 13 residues. For the CDR3, the DNA is TGTGCCAGCAGCATAGGTAGAATCACTGAAGCTTTCTTT. Its protein is CASSIGRITEAFF. Combining the CDR3 with reference TRBV7-3 and TRBJ1-1 gives the whole variable domain GAGVSQTPSNKVTEKGKYVELRCDPISGHTALYWYRQSLGQGPEFLIYFQGTGAADDSGLPNDRFFAVRPEGSVSTLKIQRTERGDSAVYLCASSIGRITEAFFGQGTRLTVV.

The V call is TRBV27, the J call TRBJ1-5, with TRBD1 as a possible D gene (6 bases). V was pared by 0 bases and J by 7 bases, with 13 bases between. The CDR3 totals 15 residues. CDR1 is MNHEY, CDR2 SMNVEV, per germline (reference sequence). In DNA form, the CDR3 reads TGTGCCAGCAGTTTATCTTTGGGGGGCGTACAGCCCCAGCATTTT. Its translation: CASSLSLGGVQPQHF.

This chain uses TRBV3-1 (or the pseudogene TRBV3-2) with TRBJ2-1, with TRBD1 matching 8 bases. CDR3 size: 17 residues. The germline CDR1 and CDR2 sequences are LGHDT and YNNKEL (reference sequence). V dropped 5 bases and J dropped 7; count of bases not matched to a gene: 16. Here the CDR3 DNA reads TGTGCCAGCAGCACCCTCGACAGGGGCCCAAAGGGGAATGAGCAGTTCTTC. This gives the protein CASSTLDRGPKGNEQFF.

This chain joins TRBV5-1 and TRBJ2-2, with D possibly TRBD2 on 5 matching bases. V was clipped by 4 bases and J by 5 bases, with 12 bases between them. The germline V gene encodes CDR1 SGHRS and CDR2 YFSETQ. CDR3 length equals 14 residues. The CDR3 loop reads CASSDNSGTGELFF. CDR3 sequence (DNA): TGCGCCAGCAGCGACAATTCGGGGACCGGGGAGCTGTTTTTT.

This clone showed up just a few times. This sequence joins TRBV7-2 and TRBJ2-1; TRBD2 matches at 7 bases. The V and J ends lost 0 bases and 4 bases, in that order; junction bases with no gene match: 6. The germline gives CDR1 SGHTA, CDR2 FQGNSA. The CDR3 covers 16 residues. The CDR3 sequence is CASSLARLAVYNEQFF. DNA of the CDR3: TGTGCCAGCAGCTTAGCGCGTCTAGCGGTATACAATGAGCAGTTCTTC.

The genes are TRBV5-4 and TRBJ1-2; no reliable D call. This CDR3 has 16 amino acids. V was trimmed by 7 bases and J by 7 bases, leaving 26 bases between them. The germline V gene encodes CDR1 SGHNT and CDR2 YYREEE (reference sequence). CDR3 coding DNA: TGTGCCAGCGCACAAGGGATAAATTTTCTTCGTGGTGGCTACACCTTC. Translation gives CASAQGINFLRGGYTF.

This rearrangement joins TRBV24-1 to TRBJ2-1; a possible D gene is TRBD2 (6 bases). The length of the CDR3 is 17 residues. Looked up from germline, CDR1 is KGHDR and CDR2 is SFDVKD. Trimming took 4 bases from V and 1 from J, leaving 16 bases between them. The CDR3 DNA sequence: TGTGCCACCAGTGACGCGACCCCTGGGGGGTCCTACAATGAGCAGTTCTTC. Its protein is CATSDATPGGSYNEQFF.